The 6 T cell receptor beta chains listed next were all sequenced from one sample in a study of blood T cell repertoires in COVID-19. This table comes from immunoSEQ multiplex PCR, and its TCRdb copy is limited to in-frame clones, with some not included. Of about 130,000 clones listed, about four fifths are singletons. Sequencing was performed on peripheral blood. The receptors were gathered from a woman of 80 years or more with acute or convalescent COVID-19.

This clone was seen a handful of times. Germline and junction disagree at one end, which may indicate a read error. This chain links TRBV3-1 (or the pseudogene TRBV3-2) with TRBJ1-1; D unresolved. Germline V gene data show CDR1 as LGHDT and CDR2 as YNNKEL (reference sequence). The CDR3 sequence is 15 residues long. The CDR3 DNA reads TGTGCCAGCAGCCAAGGTCTGGGAGTGAACTCTGAAGCTTTCTTT. It codes for CASSQGLGVNSEAFF.

The genes are TRBV7-9 and TRBJ1-3; the D gene is possibly TRBD1 (6 bases). The CDR3 covers 15 residues. Germline CDR1 is SEHNR and CDR2 is FQNEAQ (reference sequence). Trimming removed 3 bases at V and 1 base at J, with 10 bases between. CDR3 region: CASSFGTPSGNTIYF. Written as DNA, the CDR3 is TGTGCCAGCAGCTTCGGGACACCTTCTGGAAACACCATATATTTT. Full variable domain (missing parts from reference TRBV7-9 and TRBJ1-3): DTGVSQNPRHKITKRGQNVTFRCDPISEHNRLYWYRQTLGQGPEFLTYFQNEAQLEKSRLLSDRFSAERPKGSFSTLEIQRTEQGDSAMYLCASSFGTPSGNTIYFGEGSWLTVV.

The chain carries TRBV29-1 and TRBJ1-1, with 8 nucleotides matching TRBD1. The germline V gene encodes CDR1 SQVTM and CDR2 ANQGSEA. After removal of 3 bases from V and 1 base from J, the junction contained 7 bases not matched to a gene. The CDR3 spans 15 residues. CDR3: CSVDGQGERNTEAFF. Written as DNA, the CDR3 is TGCAGCGTTGACGGACAGGGTGAGAGGAACACTGAAGCTTTCTTT.

The chain is built from TRBV2 and TRBJ1-2; D is unresolved. Germline V gives CDR1 SNHLY, CDR2 FYNNEI. V shed 5 bases and J shed 8 bases, with 21 bases lying between them. The CDR3 runs 15 residues. CDR3 amino acids: CASSPTGIRDWGYTF. The CDR3 coding sequence is TGTGCCAGCAGTCCTACCGGGATTAGGGATTGGGGCTACACCTTC. Complete variable domain (other parts from reference TRBV2 and TRBJ1-2): EPEVTQTPSHQVTQMGQEVILRCVPISNHLYFYWYRQILGQKVEFLVSFYNNEISEKSEIFDDQFSVERPDGSNFTLKIRSTKLEDSAMYFCASSPTGIRDWGYTFGSGTRLTVV.

V is TRBV6-6 and J is TRBJ1-6, with a weak D call TRBD1 (5 bases). Trimming shortened V by 0 bases and J by 5 bases, and 11 bases separated the two germline ends. The CDR3 loop spans 16 amino acids. The germline V gene has CDR1 MNHNY and CDR2 SVGAGI (reference sequence). The CDR3 loop is CASSYSGQGHNSPLHF. CDR3 bases: TGTGCCAGCAGTTACTCGGGGCAGGGCCATAATTCACCCCTCCACTTT.

The chain has TRBV3-1 (or the pseudogene TRBV3-2) and TRBJ1-3, with 7 bases identical to TRBD1. The CDR3 length is 17 residues. CDR1 is LGHDT, CDR2 YNNKEL, per germline (reference sequence). The ends lost 2 bases at V and 0 bases at J; junction bases unmatched: 7. The CDR3 nucleotides are TGTGCCAGCAGCCAACCCTCCAGGGGGTACTCTGGAAACACCATATATTTT. Its protein product is CASSQPSRGYSGNTIYF.